These T cell receptor beta chains were read from a single sample in a study of blood T cell repertoires in COVID-19. The method was immunoSEQ multiplex PCR; TCRdb's version includes in-frame clones alone and lacks a portion of them. The repertoire consists of under 300,000 clones, with 80% to 90% occurring once and the leading ten covering over 9%. Source material: peripheral blood. These TCRs come from a woman between 45 and 60 years old who had recovered from COVID-19. CDR3s include the opening cysteine and the closing phenylalanine or tryptophan. D genes are given only for firm matches. Only some rows state a clone size, as once, few, many or a class for expanded clones.

-,TRBV28,14,TRBD1,TRBJ1-2,CASSLADRGYGYTF,TGTGCCAGCAGTCTAGCGGACAGGGGCTATGGCTACACCTTC
once,TRBV28,13,-,TRBJ1-1,CASSLTGNTEAFF,TGTGCCAGCAGTTTAACAGGTAACACTGAAGCTTTCTTT
-,TRBV7-2,13,TRBD1,TRBJ1-1,CASSSEYRGEAFF,TGTGCCAGCAGCTCCGAATACAGGGGAGAAGCTTTCTTT
-,TRBV7-9,14,-,TRBJ2-5,CASSSPGAGETQYF,TGTGCCAGCAGCTCCCCAGGGGCTGGGGAGACCCAGTACTTC
-,TRBV7-8,16,TRBD1,TRBJ2-5,CASSLVRGQGVETQYF,TGTGCCAGCAGCTTAGTGAGGGGACAGGGAGTAGAGACCCAGTACTTC
-,TRBV4-1,18,TRBD2,TRBJ2-3,CASSQTRAGLAVTDTQYF,TGCGCCAGCAGCCAAACACGCGCGGGACTAGCGGTCACAGATACGCAGTATTTT
-,TRBV6-6,16,TRBD1,TRBJ1-6,CASRETGFVYNSPLHF,TGTGCCAGCAGGGAGACAGGGTTCGTTTATAATTCACCCCTCCACTTT
-,TRBV6-5,14,-,TRBJ2-5,CASSYWSAEETQYF,TGTGCCAGCAGTTACTGGAGCGCCGAAGAGACCCAGTACTTC
-,TRBV11-2,14,-,TRBJ2-4,CASSLAGTNNIQYF,TGTGCCAGCAGCTTAGCGGGGACAAACAACATTCAGTACTTC
-,TRBV6-1,17,TRBD2,TRBJ2-5,CASSEVIGLAGQETQYF,TGTGCCAGCAGTGAAGTTATTGGACTAGCGGGCCAAGAGACCCAGTACTTC
-,TRBV19,13,-,TRBJ2-7,CAVGRGFRYEQYF,TGTGCCGTAGGAAGGGGGTTTCGGTACGAGCAGTACTTC
-,TRBV4-1,15,TRBD1,TRBJ1-6,CASSQEPGTAVALHF,TGCGCCAGCAGCCAAGAACCCGGGACAGCCGTCGCCCTCCACTTT
-,TRBV11-2,17,TRBD1,TRBJ1-4,CASSLGKNRGSNEKLFF,TGTGCCAGCAGCTTAGGGAAAAACAGGGGTTCTAATGAAAAACTGTTTTTT
-,TRBV20-1,16,TRBD2,TRBJ2-1,CSASSTAGLAGNEQFF,TGCAGTGCTAGTTCCACCGCGGGACTAGCGGGTAATGAGCAGTTCTTC
-,TRBV21-1,15,-,TRBJ1-5,CASSILGGHNQPQHF,TGTGCCAGCAGCATCCTCGGCGGACACAATCAGCCCCAGCATTTT
-,TRBV27,13,TRBD1,TRBJ1-1,CASSLGTADEAFF,TGTGCCAGCAGTTTGGGGACAGCAGATGAAGCTTTCTTT
-,TRBV6-5,14,-,TRBJ1-2,CAAGRRPGVWGYTF,TGTGCCGCCGGGAGGCGCCCGGGGGTCTGGGGCTACACCTTC
few,TRBV11-2,13,-,TRBJ1-1,CASSFTGGTEAFF,TGTGCCAGCAGCTTCACCGGGGGCACTGAAGCTTTCTTT
-,TRBV7-2,16,TRBD2,TRBJ2-5,CASSLGTSGSGETQYF,TGTGCCAGCAGCTTGGGGACTAGCGGGAGCGGGGAGACCCAGTACTTC
-,TRBV13,16,TRBD2,TRBJ2-3,CASSFGLAGVKDTQYF,TGTGCCAGCAGCTTTGGCCTAGCGGGGGTTAAAGATACGCAGTATTTT
few,TRBV13,16,TRBD2,TRBJ2-3,CASSTRLAGITDTQYF,TGTGCCAGCAGCACTAGACTAGCGGGGATCACAGATACGCAGTATTTT
few,TRBV7-2,13,-,TRBJ1-3,CASSSGYGNTIYF,TGTGCCAGCAGTTCAGGGTATGGAAACACCATATATTTT
-,TRBV27,12,-,TRBJ2-5,CASDPRGETQYF,TGTGCCAGCGACCCGAGAGGCGAGACCCAGTACTTC
-,TRBV5-1,15,TRBD2,TRBJ2-3,CASSSQRGGLDTQYF,TGCGCCAGCAGCTCTCAGCGGGGGGGCCTTGATACGCAGTATTTT
-,TRBV10-3,14,TRBD2,TRBJ2-1,CAISQRGEYNEQFF,TGTGCCATCAGTCAGCGGGGGGAATACAATGAGCAGTTCTTC
-,TRBV28,16,-,TRBJ1-3,CASSLVAAMSGNTIYF,TGTGCCAGCAGTTTAGTAGCGGCGATGTCTGGAAACACCATATATTTT
-,TRBV30,11,-,TRBJ2-3,CAWTGADTQYF,TGTGCCTGGACGGGAGCAGATACGCAGTATTTT
-,TRBV7-2,13,-,TRBJ2-3,CASSKDSADTQYF,TGTGCCAGCAGCAAGGACTCCGCCGATACGCAGTATTTT